These T cell receptor beta chains were read from a single sample in a study of chemoradiotherapy in HPV16-positive cancers. The table came from immunoSEQ multiplex PCR; TCRdb's copy has only in-frame clones and leaves some out. The sample lists more than 1,200 clones; 72% were seen once. This specimen was tumor tissue, taken from a patient who underwent chemoradiotherapy. These receptors were obtained from a human donor with HPV-associated anogenital cancer. Each CDR3 is given with its conserved first and last residue. Fields, in order: CDR3 DNA, CDR3 protein, D gene, J gene, V gene, clone size. D genes are given only for firm matches. Not every row has a clone size; where given, it reads once, few, many or a size class.

TGTGCCAGCAGCTTCGGAACTGCGAACACTGAAGCTTTCTTT	CASSFGTANTEAFF	-	TRBJ1-1	TRBV5-5	-
TGTGCCAGCAGTTATGTCAGGGGGAATCAGCCCCAGCATTTT	CASSYVRGNQPQHF	TRBD1	TRBJ1-5	TRBV6-5	-
TGTGCCAGCAGGAGTTCGACTAGCGGGTACGAGCAGTACTTC	CASRSSTSGYEQYF	TRBD2	TRBJ2-7	TRBV11-2	once